This T cell receptor (beta chain) stems from a study of blood T cell repertoires in COVID-19. On the study more broadly: Whether acute or convalescent, the COVID-19 samples came from the United States, Italy and Spain. T cells, B-cell-depleted T cells, or PBMCs provided the cDNA or gDNA that served as material.

Trimming removed 6 bases at V and 9 bases at J, with 14 bases between. The germline CDR1 and CDR2 sequences are MNHEY and SMNVEV (reference sequence). This CDR3 spans 12 amino acids. Per the authors' pipeline: Amplification of reference gene primers provided the estimated nucleated cell counts. TCRdb's copy holds only in-frame clones and misses some; the assay was immunoSEQ multiplex PCR. That table furnishes V, J and clone size, whereas the DNA furnished D and trimming. Of more than 250,000 clones listed, roughly 83% are singletons. The TCR sequence derives from a man in his 60s who had recovered from COVID-19. Specimen: peripheral blood. The gene calls are TRBV27 and TRBJ2-5; D may be TRBD2 (5 bases). The CDR3 region is CASSPAGVAQYF. In nucleotides, the CDR3 is TGTGCCAGCAGCCCGGCCGGGGTGGCCCAGTACTTC.